Given below is one T cell receptor (beta chain) in context. Its matching antigen is unknown. This record belongs to a study of T cells in localized non-small cell lung cancer. Sequencing used immunoSEQ multiplex PCR; TCRdb keeps in-frame clones, though not all of them. The profile covers around 1,500 clones, with 20% to 25% appearing a single time and 20% taken by the ten largest. V dropped 4 bases and J dropped 4 bases, with 7 bases sitting between them. Germline-derived CDR1 and CDR2 are LNHDA and SQIVND (reference sequence). CDR3 length: 12 amino acids. Study results and caveats: Of the top 100 tumor clones, median around 60 were in adjacent lung, 25 to 35 among its top 100.

The receptor's source is a male donor aged 60 or over with stage II squamous cell lung carcinoma. The specimen was normal lung tissue next to the tumor, collected before any cancer treatment. The chain recombines TRBV19 with TRBJ1-2; weak D call: TRBD1 (5 bases). Here the CDR3 DNA reads TGTGCCAGTAGTAAAGACAGCTATGGCTACACCTTC. Its translation: CASSKDSYGYTF.